This is a list of T cell receptor beta chains from one sample in a study of regulatory T cells in long-lasting Graves disease. TCRdb analysed the multiplex PCR reads with MiXCR anew, one entry per CDR3 protein. In the table there are 430,000 or so distinct CDR3 sequences, roughly a fifth of which are singletons. The sample here was peripheral blood mononuclear cells (PBMCs), taken when the disease was refractory, from a patient treated with antithyroid drugs. The origin of the receptors is a female donor with Graves disease. The CDR3 runs from the conserved cysteine through the conserved F or W. The D gene is left open where the match is weak. Expanded clones are given a class, and other clones once, few, many or no size at all.

>NA|TRBV10-3|NA|17|TRBJ1-1
TGTGCCATCACTTCCTCCAGGGTTTCCGGGATGAACACTGAAGCTTTCTTT
CAITSSRVSGMNTEAFF
>TRBD2|TRBV28|few|16|TRBJ2-7
TGTGCCAGCAGCCACGCGACTAGCGGCGACTCCTACGAGCAGTACTTC
CASSHATSGDSYEQYF
>NA|TRBV6-2/TRBV6-3|few|19|TRBJ2-4
TGTGCCAGCAGTTCCTGGCGCGGGGCTGGATTGGTAGCCAAAAACATTCAGTACTTC
CASSSWRGAGLVAKNIQYF
>NA|TRBV4-2|NA|15|TRBJ2-2
TGTGCCAGCAGCCCCCGGGACTTCGGTACGGGGGAGCTGTTTTTT
CASSPRDFGTGELFF
>TRBD1|TRBV30|NA|15|TRBJ2-5
TGTGCCTGGACCCTAACAGGGGAACGGAGCGAGACCCAGTACTTC
CAWTLTGERSETQYF
>NA|TRBV18|NA|16|TRBJ1-6
TGTGCCAGCTCACAAGCCCTCCTCGTGGGTTATTCACCCCTCCACTTT
CASSQALLVGYSPLHF
>TRBD1|TRBV2|once|18|TRBJ2-5
TGTGCCAGCAGACAAAATCGCCGGGACAGGGGGCAGCGAGAGACCCAGTACTTC
CASRQNRRDRGQRETQYF
>TRBD2|TRBV28|NA|13|TRBJ2-3
TGTGCCAGCAGGGCGGGAGGCACAGATACGCAGTATTTT
CASRAGGTDTQYF
>NA|TRBV20-1|many|12|TRBJ2-7
TGCAGTGCTAGTACTAGTGGTTACGAGCAGTACTTC
CSASTSGYEQYF
>NA|TRBV11-1|many|14|TRBJ1-4
TGTGCCAGCAGCTTATTAGGACCGGATGAAAAACTGTTTTTT
CASSLLGPDEKLFF
>NA|TRBV2|many|12|TRBJ2-3
TGTGCCAGCAGCGAGTCCGCAGATACGCAGTATTTT
CASSESADTQYF
>NA|TRBV11-1|many|15|TRBJ1-1
TGTGCCTCCGGGGGGGCGAATGGATTGAACACTGAAGCTTTCTTT
CASGGANGLNTEAFF
>NA|TRBV10-3|many|12|TRBJ1-5
TGTGCCATCCGGGACACCAAGGAGCCCCAGCATTTT
CAIRDTKEPQHF
>TRBD1|TRBV20-1|NA|17|TRBJ1-5
TGCAGTGCTGCACTCACAGGACAGGGGAGCAGCAATCAGCCCCAGCATTTT
CSAALTGQGSSNQPQHF
>TRBD2|TRBV15|many|18|TRBJ2-7
TGTGCCACCAGCAGAAGCCGCGGGACTAGCGGGAGTGCCTACGAGCAGTACTTC
CATSRSRGTSGSAYEQYF
>TRBD1|TRBV9|few|15|TRBJ1-1
TGTGCCAGCAGCGTAGACCCGAGACAGGGATCTGAAGCTTTCTTT
CASSVDPRQGSEAFF
>TRBD2|TRBV12-3/TRBV12-4|few|23|TRBJ2-7
TGTGCCAGCAGTTTAGACGTAGGGACTAGCGGTACTCTATTGAACAGGGTAGTCTACGAGCAGTACTTC
CASSLDVGTSGTLLNRVVYEQYF